A single sample gave rise to the 5 T cell receptor beta chains below, sequenced in a study of early T cells in non-severe SARS-CoV-2 infection. Each CDR3 protein is one row after TCRdb ran MiXCR on the 5' RACE reads. This repertoire shows tens of thousands of distinct CDR3 sequences, roughly 10% found once; its top ten account for around 4.4%. The sequencing sample was made of whole blood. These TCRs come from an adult who was a healthcare worker with PCR-confirmed SARS-CoV-2 infection or an uninfected control (not recorded which).

This clonotype was detected ten times or more. This chain uses TRBV11-2 with TRBJ2-7; no clear D. This CDR3 contains 9 residues. Germline V CDR1 and CDR2: SGHAT, FQNNGV. V gave up 5 bases and J gave up 11 bases, with 7 bases separating them. The chain's CDR3 is CASSLGKYF. The CDR3 DNA follows: TGTGCCAGCAGCCTAGGGAAGTACTTC.

This clonotype was seen only a few times. The genes are TRBV12-3 or TRBV12-4 and TRBJ2-7; D is possibly TRBD1 or TRBD2 (5 bases each). Trimming shortened V by 6 bases and J by 3 bases, and 15 bases separated the two germline ends. This CDR3 region has 14 residues. CDR3 region: CASSMGPPVYEQYF. Here the CDR3 DNA reads TGTGCCAGCAGCATGGGACCGCCCGTCTACGAGCAGTACTTC.

This clonotype was observed at least ten times. CDR3 sequence reads: CASSFIGTEQGTQYF. The CDR3 DNA is TGTGCCAGCAGTTTTATTGGGACGGAACAAGGTACCCAGTACTTC. The chain recombines TRBV28 with TRBJ2-5; TRBD1 or TRBD2 may be the D gene (5 bases each). V was cut by 3 bases and J by 8 bases, with 19 bases left in between. Looked up from germline, CDR1 is MDHEN and CDR2 is SYDVKM. The CDR3 runs 15 residues.

V and J are TRBV29-1 and TRBJ2-4; D might be TRBD1 (6 bases). The CDR3 totals 13 residues. Trimming removed 6 bases at V and 6 bases at J, with 15 bases between. The germline gives CDR1 SQVTM, CDR2 ANQGSEA. This CDR3 reads CSVPGAGVNIQYF. CDR3 DNA: TGCAGCGTCCCCGGGGCAGGGGTAAACATTCAGTACTTC. Variable domain in full (rest from reference TRBV29-1 and TRBJ2-4): SAVISQKPSRDICQRGTSLTIQCQVDSQVTMMFWYRQQPGQSLTLIATANQGSEATYESGFVIDKFPISRPNLTFSTLTVSNMSPEDSSIYLCSVPGAGVNIQYFGAGTRLSVL.

In this sample, this clonotype turned up a few times. The V call is TRBV7-9, the J call TRBJ2-5, with 11 bases lining up with TRBD2. This CDR3 has 13 residues. In germline, CDR1 is SEHNR, CDR2 FQNEAQ (reference sequence). V gave up 6 bases and J gave up 4 bases; unmatched junction bases: 1. This CDR3 reads CASRTSGGETQYF. The CDR3 DNA sequence: TGTGCCAGCAGAACTAGCGGGGGAGAGACCCAGTACTTC.